The clone carrying this TCR beta chain was seen a single time. Data came from immunoSEQ multiplex PCR; TCRdb stores just in-frame clones and leaves some out. This table holds 27,000 or so clones, approximately 77% found once. The data originate from a study of radiotherapy plus CTLA-4 blockade in lung cancer. Trimming took off 7 bases at V and 2 bases at J, with 14 bases between the two ends. Germline CDR1 and CDR2: SGHVS and FNYEAQ. The CDR3 totals 14 residues. The input for sequencing was peripheral blood, taken from a patient treated with radiotherapy plus ipilimumab. This chain connects TRBV7-6 to TRBJ1-1; D is unresolved. This receptor was taken from a human donor with non-small cell lung cancer that progressed on radiotherapy plus ipilimumab. CDR3 DNA sequence: TGTGCCAGCACCCCACGGTCAGGCAACACTGAAGCTTTCTTT. It yields the protein CASTPRSGNTEAFF.